Described below is a single T cell receptor (beta chain) sequence and its context. The antigen remains undetermined. In germline, CDR1 is KGHSH, CDR2 LQKENI. Between the trimmed V and J ends, which lost 3 bases and 7 bases, there was a span of 16 bases. The CDR3 is 15 amino acids. This sample was included in a study of cytomegalovirus exposure and HLA in healthy donors. Findings and caveats of the study: One later analysis reportedly identified an Asian-associated ancestry cluster that showed fewer N-insertions than the approximately 600-donor mean. Some V segments could not be told apart, so they were left out, TRBV6-2 and TRBV6-3 among them. The authors later linked a missense DCLRE1C variant to TCR beta V- and J-gene trimming.

PCR involved 60 Vbeta and 13 Jbeta primers. Clones were read by immunoSEQ multiplex PCR, and TCRdb kept only the in-frame ones, dropping some. In the table there are about 200,000 clones, 75% to 90% of which are singletons. The source material was PBMCs. This TCR came from a middle-aged woman in good health and CMV-seronegative. The V gene is TRBV18, the J gene TRBJ2-1; D is possibly TRBD2 (5 bases). The CDR3 spells CASSPLRTDKNEQFF. Here the CDR3 DNA reads TGTGCCAGCTCACCCCTACGGACTGACAAGAATGAGCAGTTCTTC.